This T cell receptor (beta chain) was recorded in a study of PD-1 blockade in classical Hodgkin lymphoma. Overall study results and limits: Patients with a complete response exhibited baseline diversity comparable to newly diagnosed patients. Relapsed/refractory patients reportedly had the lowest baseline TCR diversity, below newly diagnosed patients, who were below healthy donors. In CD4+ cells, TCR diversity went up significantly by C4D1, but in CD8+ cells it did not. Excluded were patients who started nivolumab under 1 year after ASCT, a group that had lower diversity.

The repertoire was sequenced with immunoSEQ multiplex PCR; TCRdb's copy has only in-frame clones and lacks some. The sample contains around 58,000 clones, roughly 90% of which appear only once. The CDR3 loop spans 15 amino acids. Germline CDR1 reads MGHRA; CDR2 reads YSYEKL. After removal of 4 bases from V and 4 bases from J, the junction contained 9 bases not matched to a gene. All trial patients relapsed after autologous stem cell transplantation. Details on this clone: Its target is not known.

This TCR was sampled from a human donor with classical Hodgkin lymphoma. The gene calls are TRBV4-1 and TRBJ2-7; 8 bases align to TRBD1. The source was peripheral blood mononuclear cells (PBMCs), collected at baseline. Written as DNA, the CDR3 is TGCGCCAGCAGCCCCGGGGCAGGGGGCGGTTACGAGCAGTACTTC. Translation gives CASSPGAGGGYEQYF.